Described below is a single T cell receptor beta chain sequence and its context. This specimen belongs to a study of T cell clonotyping in hematopoietic cell transplantation. Produced via immunoSEQ multiplex PCR; TCRdb's table is partial and in-frame only. The table lists roughly 37,000 clones, 80% to 90% of them singletons. The ends were cut back, 2 bases at V and 9 bases at J, with 8 bases in the middle. This CDR3 spans 12 amino acids. Germline CDR1 is SGHTA and CDR2 is FQGNSA. The chain employs TRBV7-2 and TRBJ2-1; D is perhaps TRBD2 (6 bases). The receptor was derived from a woman aged 40 to 50 in good health. Some clones in this sample may be carry-over from other donors' samples. The sequenced sample consisted of peripheral blood mononuclear cells. The CDR3 DNA follows: TGTGCCAGCAGCTTATCCGGGAGTGAGCAGTTCTTC. Amino acids: CASSLSGSEQFF.